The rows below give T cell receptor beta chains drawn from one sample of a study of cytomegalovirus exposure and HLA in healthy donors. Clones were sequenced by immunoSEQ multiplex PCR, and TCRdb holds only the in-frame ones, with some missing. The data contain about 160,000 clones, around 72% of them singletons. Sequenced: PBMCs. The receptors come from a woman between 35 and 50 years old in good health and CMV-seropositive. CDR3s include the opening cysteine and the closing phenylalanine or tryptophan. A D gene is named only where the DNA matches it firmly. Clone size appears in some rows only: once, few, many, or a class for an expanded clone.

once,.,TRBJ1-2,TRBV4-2,TGTGCCAGCAGCCCCTCAGGGAACCCTAACTATGGCTACACCTTC,CASSPSGNPNYGYTF
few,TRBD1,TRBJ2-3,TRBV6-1,TGTGCCAGCAGTCCCAGGACAGGGACAGATACGCAGTATTTT,CASSPRTGTDTQYF
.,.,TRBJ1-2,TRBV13,TGTGCCAGCAGCCAGCAACAGGGTTTAGCTAACTATGGCTACACCTTC,CASSQQQGLANYGYTF
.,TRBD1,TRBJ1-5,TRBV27,TGTGCCAGCAGTGGGACAGGGGGGCTAGGCAATCAGCCCCAGCATTTT,CASSGTGGLGNQPQHF
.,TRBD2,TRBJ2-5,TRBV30,TGTGCCTGGAGTGGGGTGGGCGGGGGGACCGACCAAGAGACCCAGTACTTC,CAWSGVGGGTDQETQYF
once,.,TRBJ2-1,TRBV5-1,TGCGCCAGCAGCTTGGTACTAGCCCACAATGAGCAGTTCTTC,CASSLVLAHNEQFF
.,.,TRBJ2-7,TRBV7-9,TGTTCCAGCCTGCCGGTCGGGGGCTACGAGCAGTACTTC,CSSLPVGGYEQYF
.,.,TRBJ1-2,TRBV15,TGTGCCACCAGCAGAGATCTTAGGACACTTTTGGCTGGCTACACCTTC,CATSRDLRTLLAGYTF
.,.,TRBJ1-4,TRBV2,TGTGCCAGCAGTGAAGGTGCTGGACGTGGGACAGAAAAACTGTTTTTT,CASSEGAGRGTEKLFF
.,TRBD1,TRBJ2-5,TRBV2,TGTGCCAGCACACCCCGACAGGGGACGGAGACCCAGTACTTC,CASTPRQGTETQYF
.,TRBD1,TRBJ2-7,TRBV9,TGTGCCAGCAGCTCAACAGGGGACTCCTACGAGCAGTACTTC,CASSSTGDSYEQYF
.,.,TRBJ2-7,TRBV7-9,TGTGCCAGCAGCTTGGCAGGCTCCTACGAGCAGTACTTC,CASSLAGSYEQYF
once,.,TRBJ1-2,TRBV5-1,TGCGCCAGCAGCCCTTCCCGGACAGATCCTAACTATGGCTACACCTTC,CASSPSRTDPNYGYTF
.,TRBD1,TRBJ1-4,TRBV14,TGTGCCAGCAGCCAAGGGGCAGGGACAGATGCAACTAATGAAAAACTGTTTTTT,CASSQGAGTDATNEKLFF
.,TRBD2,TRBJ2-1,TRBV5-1,TGCGCCAGCAGCTCAGGGGTGCGGGGGGCCTACAATGAGCAGTTCTTC,CASSSGVRGAYNEQFF
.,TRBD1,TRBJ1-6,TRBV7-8,TGTGCCAGCAGCTTTTTTCGGACAGGGGTCAAGTCCTATAATTCACCCCTCCACTTT,CASSFFRTGVKSYNSPLHF
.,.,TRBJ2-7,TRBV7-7,TGTGCCAGCAGCGCTGGGACAAGTGGCGAGCAGTACTTC,CASSAGTSGEQYF
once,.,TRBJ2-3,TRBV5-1,TGCGCCAGCAGGGGAGGGACACACACAGATACGCAGTATTTT,CASRGGTHTDTQYF
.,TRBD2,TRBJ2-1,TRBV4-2,TGTGCCAGCAGCCAAGATCGGGAGGTCGCGGAGCAGTTCTTC,CASSQDREVAEQFF
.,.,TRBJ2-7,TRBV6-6,TGTGCCAGCAGACAGTCCCTCTACGAGCAGTACTTC,CASRQSLYEQYF
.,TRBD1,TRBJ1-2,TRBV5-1,TGCGCCAGCAGACCAGGACAGGGCCTATACGTTGGCTACACCTTC,CASRPGQGLYVGYTF
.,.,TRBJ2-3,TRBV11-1,TGTGCCAGCAGCTTGGGCTCCACAGATACGCAGTATTTT,CASSLGSTDTQYF
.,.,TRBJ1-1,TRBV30,TGTGCCTGGAGTGGCACTTCCGACAGTAAAGCTTTCTTT,CAWSGTSDSKAFF
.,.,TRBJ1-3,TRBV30,TGTGCCTGGAGTACACAGTCTGGAAACACCATATATTTT,CAWSTQSGNTIYF
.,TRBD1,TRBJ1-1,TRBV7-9,TGTGCCAGCAGCTTAGACGGACAGGTAAACACTGAAGCTTTCTTT,CASSLDGQVNTEAFF
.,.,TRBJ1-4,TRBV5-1,TGCGCCAGCAGTGGAGTTTACGAAGAAAAACTGTTTTTT,CASSGVYEEKLFF
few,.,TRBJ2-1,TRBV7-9,TGTGCCAGCAGCTTATCACAGAATGAGCAGTTCTTC,CASSLSQNEQFF
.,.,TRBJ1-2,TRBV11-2,TGTGCCAGCAGCTTGGGGGGCTATGGCTACACCTTC,CASSLGGYGYTF
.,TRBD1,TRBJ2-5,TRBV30,TGTGCCTGGAGTGTACTAGGGGGCCGCGGGACCCAGTACTTC,CAWSVLGGRGTQYF
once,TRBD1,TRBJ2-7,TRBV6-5,TGTGCCAGCAGGGACAGGCGACAGACCTACGAGCAGTACTTC,CASRDRRQTYEQYF
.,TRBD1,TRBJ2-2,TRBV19,TGTGCCAGTAGATCGGGACAGGGGGTGGCCGGGGAGCTGTTTTTT,CASRSGQGVAGELFF
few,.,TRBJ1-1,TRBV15,TGTGCCACCAAGGTGGACTTGAACACTGAAGCTTTCTTT,CATKVDLNTEAFF
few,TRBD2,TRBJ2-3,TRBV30,TGTGCCTGGAGTGCCCCGGGGGGTTTTAAAGATACGCAGTATTTT,CAWSAPGGFKDTQYF
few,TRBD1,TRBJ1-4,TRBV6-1,TGTGCCAGCAGTAGGGACAGGGGAGAAAAACTGTTTTTT,CASSRDRGEKLFF
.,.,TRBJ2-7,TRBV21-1,TGTGCCAGCAGCAAAGCCCCTGCGGGGGGCCCCCACGAGCAGTACTTC,CASSKAPAGGPHEQYF
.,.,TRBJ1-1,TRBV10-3,TGTGCCATCAGGGCGGCGTTGAACACTGAAGCTTTCTTT,CAIRAALNTEAFF
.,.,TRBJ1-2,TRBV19,TGTGCCAGTCGGTTCGGGGTGAACTATGGCTACACCTTC,CASRFGVNYGYTF
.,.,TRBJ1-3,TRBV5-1,TGCGCCAGCAGTCAGCCCGGGACAGGAAACACCATATATTTT,CASSQPGTGNTIYF
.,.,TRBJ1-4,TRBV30,TGTGCCTGGAGTCGGGACGGCGGGGTGGAAAAACTGTTTTTT,CAWSRDGGVEKLFF
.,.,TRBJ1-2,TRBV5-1,TGCGCCAGCAGCTTGGCCCGACAGAACTATGGCTACACCTTC,CASSLARQNYGYTF
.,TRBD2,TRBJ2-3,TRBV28,TGTGCCAGCAGTTTAGCGGGGGGGCCTTCAGATACGCAGTATTTT,CASSLAGGPSDTQYF
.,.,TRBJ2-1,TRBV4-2,TGTGCCAGCAGCCGAAGCGCGGCTAGCTATGAGCAGTTCTTC,CASSRSAASYEQFF
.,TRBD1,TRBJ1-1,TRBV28,TGTGCCAGCAGTTCCGCGACAGGGTCTGGCACTGAAGCTTTCTTT,CASSSATGSGTEAFF